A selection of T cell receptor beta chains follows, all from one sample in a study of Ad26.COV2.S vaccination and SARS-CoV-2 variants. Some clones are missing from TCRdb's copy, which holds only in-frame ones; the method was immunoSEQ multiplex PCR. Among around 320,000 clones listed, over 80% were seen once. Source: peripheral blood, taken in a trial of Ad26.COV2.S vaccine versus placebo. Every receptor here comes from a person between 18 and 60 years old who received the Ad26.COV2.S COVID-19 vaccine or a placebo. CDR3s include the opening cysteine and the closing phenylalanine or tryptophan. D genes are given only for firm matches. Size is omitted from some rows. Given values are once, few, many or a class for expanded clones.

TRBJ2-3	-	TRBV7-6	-	TGTGCCAGCAGCTTAGAGGGTTCTACGCAGTATTTT	CASSLEGSTQYF
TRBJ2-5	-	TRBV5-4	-	TGTGCCACCGGGACTCGTCAAGAGACCCAGTACTTC	CATGTRQETQYF
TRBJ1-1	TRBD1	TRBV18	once	TGTGCCAGCTCACCTGCACAGGGGAGGCCTGAAGCTTTCTTT	CASSPAQGRPEAFF
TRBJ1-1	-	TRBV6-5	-	TGTGCCAGCGGGGGCAGGGTGAACACTGAAGCTTTCTTT	CASGGRVNTEAFF
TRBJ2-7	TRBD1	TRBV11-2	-	TGTGCCAGCAGCATGACAGGGCGGCACGAGCAGTACTTC	CASSMTGRHEQYF
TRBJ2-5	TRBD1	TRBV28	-	TGTGCCAGCAGCGTACAGGGGCAAGAGACCCAGTACTTC	CASSVQGQETQYF
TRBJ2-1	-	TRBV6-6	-	TGTGCCAGCGGTAAGGGTGAGCAGTTCTTC	CASGKGEQFF
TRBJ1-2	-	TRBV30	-	TGTGCCTGGAGTACCGGTTACTATGGCTACACCTTC	CAWSTGYYGYTF
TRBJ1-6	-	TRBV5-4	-	TGTGCCAGCAGCTCGAACCCGGCTCGAGGGTCACCCCTCCACTTT	CASSSNPARGSPLHF
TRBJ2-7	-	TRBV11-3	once	TGTGCCAGCATCCCGGGACGTAGTACCTACGAGCAGTACTTC	CASIPGRSTYEQYF
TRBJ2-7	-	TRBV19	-	TGTGCCAGTAGTATCGGTTTGGCAGAAATTTCCTACGAGCAGTACTTC	CASSIGLAEISYEQYF
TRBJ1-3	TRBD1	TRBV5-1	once	TGCGCCAGCAGCTCCGGGACAGGGTTAGACACCATATATTTT	CASSSGTGLDTIYF
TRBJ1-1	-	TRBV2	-	TGTGCCAGCAGTCAGGCAACCTTCACTGAAGCTTTCTTT	CASSQATFTEAFF
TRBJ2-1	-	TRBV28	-	TGTGCCAGCAGTCCTGCCCTGGGGCGGGGAGACTCCTACAATGAGCAGTTCTTC	CASSPALGRGDSYNEQFF
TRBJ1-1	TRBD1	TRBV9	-	TGTGCCAGCAGCGTAGGGACAGGGGGCTACAATGTTAAGAAAGCTTTCTTT	CASSVGTGGYNVKKAFF
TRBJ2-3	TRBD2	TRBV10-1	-	TGCGCCAGCAGTGAACGAAGGGCGGGAGGCACAGATACGCAGTATTTT	CASSERRAGGTDTQYF
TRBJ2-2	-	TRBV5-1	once	TGCGCCAGCAGGATCTCCGGGGACGGGGAGCTGTTTTTT	CASRISGDGELFF
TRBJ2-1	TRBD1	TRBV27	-	TGTGCCAGCAGTCCTCGGACAGGGTTTAACAATGAGCAGTTCTTC	CASSPRTGFNNEQFF
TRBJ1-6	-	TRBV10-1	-	TGCGCCAGCAGTGAGCCCCCGACTTGTAGACGCTCACCCCTCCACTTT	CASSEPPTCRRSPLHF
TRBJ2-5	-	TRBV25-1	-	TGTGCCAGCAGTGAGGCCGGGAAAGAGACCCAGTACTTC	CASSEAGKETQYF
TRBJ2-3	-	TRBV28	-	TGTGCCAGCAGTGCCGGGACATCACTCACAGATACGCAGTATTTT	CASSAGTSLTDTQYF
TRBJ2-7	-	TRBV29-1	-	TGCAGCGTCCAACAGGGAGGGGGCTCCTACGAGCAGTACTTC	CSVQQGGGSYEQYF
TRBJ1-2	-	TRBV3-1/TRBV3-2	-	TGTGCCAGCAGCCTCGGATCAGGGGACGACTATGGCTACACCTTC	CASSLGSGDDYGYTF
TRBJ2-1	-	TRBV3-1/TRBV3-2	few	TGTGCCAGCAGCCAGAGCCATGAGCAGTTCTTC	CASSQSHEQFF
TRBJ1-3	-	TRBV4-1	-	TGCGCCAGCAGCCACGACAGGACTGGAAACACCATATATTTT	CASSHDRTGNTIYF
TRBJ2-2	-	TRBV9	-	TGTGCCAGCAGCGTGGGTACTACCGGGGAGCTGTTTTTT	CASSVGTTGELFF
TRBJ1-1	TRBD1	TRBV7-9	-	TGTGCCAGCAGCTCCTGGGACAGGGGGCCTGAAGCTTTCTTT	CASSSWDRGPEAFF
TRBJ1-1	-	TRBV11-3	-	TGTGCCAGCAGCGGGACGGTAGTATGGACGAACACTGAAGCTTTCTTT	CASSGTVVWTNTEAFF
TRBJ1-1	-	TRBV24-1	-	TGTGCCACCAGTGATTCTTCGAGGGGCCACCCTGAAGCTTTCTTT	CATSDSSRGHPEAFF
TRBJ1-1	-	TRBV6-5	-	TGTGCCAGCATTAATCAGGGAAACACTGAAGCTTTCTTT	CASINQGNTEAFF
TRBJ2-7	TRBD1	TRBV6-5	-	TGTGCCACCTCGGACAGGGCCTACGAGCAGTACTTC	CATSDRAYEQYF
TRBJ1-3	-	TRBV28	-	TGTGCCAGCAGTTCGAGGCACTCTGGAAACACCATATATTTT	CASSSRHSGNTIYF
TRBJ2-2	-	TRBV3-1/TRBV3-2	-	TGTGCCAGCAGCCTGGGCACGTACACCGGGGAGCTGTTTTTT	CASSLGTYTGELFF
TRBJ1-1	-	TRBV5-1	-	TGCGCCAGCAGCTCGGGGTCGGGACGGATGAACACTGAAGCTTTCTTT	CASSSGSGRMNTEAFF
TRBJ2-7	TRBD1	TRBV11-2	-	TGTGCCAGCAGCTTAGCCCCGGGACAGGGGGCAAGTAAGCAGTACTTC	CASSLAPGQGASKQYF
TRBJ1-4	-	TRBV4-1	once	TGCGCCAGCAGCCAAGGTCTTGCAACTAATGAAAAACTGTTTTTT	CASSQGLATNEKLFF
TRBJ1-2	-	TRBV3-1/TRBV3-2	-	TGTGCCAGCAGCCAAGGGCCGGGAAACTATGGCTACACCTTC	CASSQGPGNYGYTF
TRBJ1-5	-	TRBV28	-	TGTGCCAGCAGTCCCGACAGGAGGAAGTATCAGCCCCAGCATTTT	CASSPDRRKYQPQHF
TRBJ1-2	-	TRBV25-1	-	TGTGCCAGCAGTGAGGTGCTACATGGCTACACCTTC	CASSEVLHGYTF
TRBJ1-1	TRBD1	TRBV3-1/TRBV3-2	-	TGTGCCAGCACCGGTTGGGCTCGCAGGGGGACCACTGAAGCTTTCTTT	CASTGWARRGTTEAFF
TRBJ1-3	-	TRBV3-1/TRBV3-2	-	TGTGCCAGCAGCCAAAGGACGGACTCTGGAAACACCATATATTTT	CASSQRTDSGNTIYF
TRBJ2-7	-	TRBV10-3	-	TGTGCCATCAGTGAGGGTGTCTCGAACGAGCAGTACTTC	CAISEGVSNEQYF
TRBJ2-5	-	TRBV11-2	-	TGTGCCAGCAGCTTAGGGCAGATCCAAGAGACCCAGTACTTC	CASSLGQIQETQYF
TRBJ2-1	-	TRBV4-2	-	TGTGCCAGCAGCCCCCGTCGGCTAGCCTACAATGAGCAGTTCTTC	CASSPRRLAYNEQFF
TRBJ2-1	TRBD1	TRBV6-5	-	TGTGCCAGCAGTTTAGGGGGCCAGTCCTACAATGAGCAGTTCTTC	CASSLGGQSYNEQFF
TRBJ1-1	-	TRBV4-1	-	TGCGCCAGCAGCCAAGAGCCGGGAAACTTGGGTACTGAAGCTTTCTTT	CASSQEPGNLGTEAFF
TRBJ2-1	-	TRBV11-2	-	TGTGCCAGCAGCTTAGAGGGGGCGTCTAGTAATGAGCAGTTCTTC	CASSLEGASSNEQFF
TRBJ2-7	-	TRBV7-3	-	TGTGCCAGCAACCTCCAGGGGGGTGAGCAGTACTTC	CASNLQGGEQYF